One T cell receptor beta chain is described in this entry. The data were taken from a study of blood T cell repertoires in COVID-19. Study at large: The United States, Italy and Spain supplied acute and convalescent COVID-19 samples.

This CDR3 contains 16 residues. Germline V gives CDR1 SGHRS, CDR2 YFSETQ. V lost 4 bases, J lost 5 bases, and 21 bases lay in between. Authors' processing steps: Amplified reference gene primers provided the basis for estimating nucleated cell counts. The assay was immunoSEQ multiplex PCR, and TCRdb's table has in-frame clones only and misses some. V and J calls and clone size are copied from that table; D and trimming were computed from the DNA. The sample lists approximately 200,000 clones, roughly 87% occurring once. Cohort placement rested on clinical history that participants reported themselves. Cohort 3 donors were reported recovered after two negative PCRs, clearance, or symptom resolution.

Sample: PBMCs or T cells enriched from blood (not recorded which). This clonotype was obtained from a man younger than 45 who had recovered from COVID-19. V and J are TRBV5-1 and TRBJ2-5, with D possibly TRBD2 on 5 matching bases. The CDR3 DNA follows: TGCGCCAGCAGCGCCGCTTGGACGGCACTAGGGGAGACCCAGTACTTC. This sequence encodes CASSAAWTALGETQYF.